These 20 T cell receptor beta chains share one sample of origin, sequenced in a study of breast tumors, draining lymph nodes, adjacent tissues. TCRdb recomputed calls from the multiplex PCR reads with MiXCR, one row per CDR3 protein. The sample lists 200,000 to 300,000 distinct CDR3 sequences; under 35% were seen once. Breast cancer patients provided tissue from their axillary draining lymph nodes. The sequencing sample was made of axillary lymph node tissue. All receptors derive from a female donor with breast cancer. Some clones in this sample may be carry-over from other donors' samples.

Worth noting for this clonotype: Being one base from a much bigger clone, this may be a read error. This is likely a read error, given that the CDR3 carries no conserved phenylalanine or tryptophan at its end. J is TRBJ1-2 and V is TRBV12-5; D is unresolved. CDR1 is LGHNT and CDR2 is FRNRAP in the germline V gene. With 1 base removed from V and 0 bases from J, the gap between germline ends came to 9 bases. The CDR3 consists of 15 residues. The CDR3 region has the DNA TGTGCTAGTGGTTTGGAACCCGTATCTAACTATGGCTACACCCTC. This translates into CASGLEPVSNYGYTL.

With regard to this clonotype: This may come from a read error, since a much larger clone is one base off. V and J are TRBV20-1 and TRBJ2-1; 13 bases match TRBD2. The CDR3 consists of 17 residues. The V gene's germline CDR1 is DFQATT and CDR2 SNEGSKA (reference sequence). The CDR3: CGARVGTSGITINEQFF. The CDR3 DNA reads TGCGGTGCTAGAGTAGGGACTAGCGGGATCACTATCAATGAGCAGTTCTTC.

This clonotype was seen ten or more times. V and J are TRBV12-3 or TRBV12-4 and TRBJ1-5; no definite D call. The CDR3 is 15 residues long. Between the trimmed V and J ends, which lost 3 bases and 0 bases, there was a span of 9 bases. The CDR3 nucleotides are TGTGCCAGCAGTTTGTACATGAATAGCAATCAGCCCCAGCATTTT. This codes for CASSLYMNSNQPQHF.

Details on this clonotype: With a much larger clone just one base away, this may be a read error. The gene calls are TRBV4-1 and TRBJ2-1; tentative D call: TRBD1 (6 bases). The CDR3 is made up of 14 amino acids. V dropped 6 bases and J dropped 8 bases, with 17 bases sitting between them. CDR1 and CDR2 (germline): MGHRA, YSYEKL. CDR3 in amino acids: CASRRTEVQDEQFF. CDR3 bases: TGCGCCAGCAGACGGACAGAGGTGCAGGATGAGCAGTTCTTC.

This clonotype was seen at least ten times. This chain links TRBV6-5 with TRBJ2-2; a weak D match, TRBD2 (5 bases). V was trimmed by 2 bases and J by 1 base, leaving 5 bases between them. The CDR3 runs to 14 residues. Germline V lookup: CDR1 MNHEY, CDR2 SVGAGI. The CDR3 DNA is TGTGCCAGCAGTTACGGAGGGAACACCGGGGAGCTGTTTTTT. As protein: CASSYGGNTGELFF.

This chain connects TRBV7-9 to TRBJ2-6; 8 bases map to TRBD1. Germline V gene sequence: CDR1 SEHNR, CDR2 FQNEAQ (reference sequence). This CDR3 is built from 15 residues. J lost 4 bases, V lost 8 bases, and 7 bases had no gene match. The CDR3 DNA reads TGTGCCAGCTCGGACAGGGACACCGGGGCCAACGTCCTGACTTTC. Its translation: CASSDRDTGANVLTF.

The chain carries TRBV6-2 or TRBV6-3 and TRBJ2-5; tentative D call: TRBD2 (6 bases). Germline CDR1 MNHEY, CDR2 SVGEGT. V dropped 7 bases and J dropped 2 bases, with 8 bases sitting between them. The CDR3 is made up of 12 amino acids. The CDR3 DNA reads TGTGCCAGCAACGCGGGGCAAGAGACCCAGTACTTC. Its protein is CASNAGQETQYF.

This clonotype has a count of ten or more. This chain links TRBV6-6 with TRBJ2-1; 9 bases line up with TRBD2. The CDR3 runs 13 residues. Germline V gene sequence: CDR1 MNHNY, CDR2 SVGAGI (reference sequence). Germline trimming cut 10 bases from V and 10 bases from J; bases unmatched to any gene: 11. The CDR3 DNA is TGTGCCATAGCCGGGACTAGCTACTCGGAGCAGTTCTTC. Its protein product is CAIAGTSYSEQFF.

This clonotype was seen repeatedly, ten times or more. CDR3 coding DNA: TGTGCCAGCAGCCAAATAGCGGGGTGGCCCTACAATGAGCAGTTCTTC. Protein sequence: CASSQIAGWPYNEQFF. The chain recombines TRBV2 with TRBJ2-1; TRBD2 matches at 8 bases. The CDR3 is 16 amino acids. J was trimmed by 2 bases and V by 6 bases; bases with no gene match: 9. Germline assignment: CDR1 SNHLY and CDR2 FYNNEI. Complete variable domain (other parts from reference TRBV2 and TRBJ2-1): EPEVTQTPSHQVTQMGQEVILRCVPISNHLYFYWYRQILGQKVEFLVSFYNNEISEKSEIFDDQFSVERPDGSNFTLKIRSTKLEDSAMYFCASSQIAGWPYNEQFFGPGTRLTVL.

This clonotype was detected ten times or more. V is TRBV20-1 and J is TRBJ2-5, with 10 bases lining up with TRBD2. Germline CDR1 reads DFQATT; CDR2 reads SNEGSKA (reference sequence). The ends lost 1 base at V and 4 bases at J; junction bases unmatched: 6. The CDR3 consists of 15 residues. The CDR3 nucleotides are TGCAGTGCTAGAGTTCCTAGCGGGAGAGGAGAGACCCAGTACTTC. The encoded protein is CSARVPSGRGETQYF.

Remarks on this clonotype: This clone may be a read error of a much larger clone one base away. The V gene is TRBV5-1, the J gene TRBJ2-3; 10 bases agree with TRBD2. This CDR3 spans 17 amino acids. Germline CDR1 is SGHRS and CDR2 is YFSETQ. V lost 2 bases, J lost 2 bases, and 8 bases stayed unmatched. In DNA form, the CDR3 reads TGCGCCAGCAGCTTCAAAACTAGCGGGGCCGACACAGATACGCAGTATTTT. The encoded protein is CASSFKTSGADTDTQYF.

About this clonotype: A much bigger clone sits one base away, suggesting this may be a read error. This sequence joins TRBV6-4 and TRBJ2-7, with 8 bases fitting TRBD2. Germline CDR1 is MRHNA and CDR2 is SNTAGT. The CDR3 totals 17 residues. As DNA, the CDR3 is TGTGCCGGCAGTGACAACGAGAGCGGGAGAAGTCCCTACGAGCAGTACTTC. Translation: CAGSDNESGRSPYEQYF.

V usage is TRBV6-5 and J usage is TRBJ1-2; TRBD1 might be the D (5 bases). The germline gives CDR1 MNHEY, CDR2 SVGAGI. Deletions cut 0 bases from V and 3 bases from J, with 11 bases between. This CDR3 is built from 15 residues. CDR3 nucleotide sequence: TGTGCCAGCAGTTACTCGGGACGGAATTACTATGGCTACACCTTC. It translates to CASSYSGRNYYGYTF.

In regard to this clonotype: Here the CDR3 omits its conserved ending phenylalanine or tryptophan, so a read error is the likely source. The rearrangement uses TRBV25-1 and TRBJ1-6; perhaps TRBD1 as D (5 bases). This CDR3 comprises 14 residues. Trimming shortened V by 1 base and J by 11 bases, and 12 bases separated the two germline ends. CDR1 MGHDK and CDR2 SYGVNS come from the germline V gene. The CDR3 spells CASSESARGTPLHS. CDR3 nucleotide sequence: TGTGCCAGCAGTGAATCCGCCCGGGGCACACCCCTCCACTCT.

CDR3 DNA: TGCAGTGCTAGAGCTTACAGGGGAGGTGATGAAAAACTGTTTTTT. This encodes CSARAYRGGDEKLFF. V and J are TRBV20-1 and TRBJ1-4; 7 bases agree with TRBD1. There are 15 residues in the CDR3. Germline lookup yields CDR1 DFQATT and CDR2 SNEGSKA (reference sequence). V was clipped by 1 base and J by 6 bases; unmatched bases: 8.

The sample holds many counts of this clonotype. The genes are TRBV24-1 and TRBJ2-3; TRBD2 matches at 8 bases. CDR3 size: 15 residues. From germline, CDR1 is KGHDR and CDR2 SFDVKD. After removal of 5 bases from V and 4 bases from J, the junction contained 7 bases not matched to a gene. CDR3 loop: CATSAGAGGADTQYF. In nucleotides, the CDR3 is TGTGCCACCAGTGCCGGGGCCGGGGGGGCAGATACGCAGTATTTT.

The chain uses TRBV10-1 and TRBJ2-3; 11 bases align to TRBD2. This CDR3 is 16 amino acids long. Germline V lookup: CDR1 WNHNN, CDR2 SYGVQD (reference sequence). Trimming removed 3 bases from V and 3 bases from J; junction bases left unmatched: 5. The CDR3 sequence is CASSETGLAVTDTQYF. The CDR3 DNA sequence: TGCGCCAGCAGTGAAACGGGACTAGCGGTAACAGATACGCAGTATTTT.

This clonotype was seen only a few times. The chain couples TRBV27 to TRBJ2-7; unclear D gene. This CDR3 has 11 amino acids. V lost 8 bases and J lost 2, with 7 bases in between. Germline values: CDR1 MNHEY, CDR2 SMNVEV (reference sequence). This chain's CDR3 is CASRKPYEQYF. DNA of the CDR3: TGTGCCAGCCGTAAACCCTACGAGCAGTACTTC.

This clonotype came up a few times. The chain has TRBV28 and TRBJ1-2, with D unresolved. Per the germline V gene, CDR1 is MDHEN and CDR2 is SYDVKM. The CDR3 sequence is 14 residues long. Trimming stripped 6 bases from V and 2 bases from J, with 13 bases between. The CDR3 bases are TGTGCCAGCAGAACGTTGAATCGGAACTATGGCTACACCTTC. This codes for CASRTLNRNYGYTF.

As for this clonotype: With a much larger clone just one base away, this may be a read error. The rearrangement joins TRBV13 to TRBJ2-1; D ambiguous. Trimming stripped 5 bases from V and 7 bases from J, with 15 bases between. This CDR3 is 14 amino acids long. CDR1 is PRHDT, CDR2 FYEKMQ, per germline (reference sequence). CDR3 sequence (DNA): TGTGCCAGCAGCCCACGGATAGAGTGGAATGAGCAGTTCTTC. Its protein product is CASSPRIEWNEQFF.